The 13 T cell receptor beta chains below all came from one sample that was sequenced in a study of T cells after yellow fever vaccination. TCRdb independently ran MiXCR on the 5' RACE reads; one entry per CDR3 protein. The sample contains 310,000 or so distinct CDR3 sequences, more than 3% of which appear only once. This specimen consisted of PBMCs, obtained on the day of the yellow fever booster vaccination. These receptors were collected from a man aged 18 to 35 who received the YFV17D yellow fever vaccine.

This clonotype turned up a few times. This sequence joins TRBV4-3 and TRBJ2-1; TRBD1 agrees at 7 bases. The CDR3 is 15 amino acids. In germline, CDR1 is LGHNA, CDR2 YSLEER. The trim removed 6 bases at V and 3 bases at J, leaving 8 bases unmatched. The CDR3, as DNA: TGCGCCAGCAGTCGAGGGACAGCTCGCTACAATGAGCAGTTCTTC. This encodes CASSRGTARYNEQFF.

This clonotype has a count of ten or more. CDR3 sequence (DNA): TGTGCCAGCAGCTTACGGACTCAAGAGACCCAGTACTTC. Protein product: CASSLRTQETQYF. V and J are TRBV7-6 and TRBJ2-5; the D gene is possibly TRBD2 (5 bases). CDR3 length: 13 amino acids. Per the germline V gene, CDR1 is SGHVS and CDR2 is FNYEAQ. V dropped 2 bases and J dropped 2 bases, with 6 bases sitting between them.

This chain connects TRBV20-1 to TRBJ1-1; TRBD1 might be the D (6 bases). This CDR3 comprises 14 residues. Germline values: CDR1 DFQATT, CDR2 SNEGSKA (reference sequence). DNA for the CDR3: TGCAGCATTTCTCCCGGGGGGCCGAACACTGAAGCTTTCTTT. Translating it yields CSISPGGPNTEAFF.

This clonotype was counted at least ten times. A read error may be the cause here, since a much bigger clone is one base away. V and J are TRBV5-6 and TRBJ2-5; TRBD1 matches at 8 bases. The V gene's germline CDR1 is SGHDT and CDR2 YYEEEE. The V gene end was trimmed by 2 bases and the J gene end by 1 base; junction bases not matched to a gene: 1. The CDR3 is made up of 14 amino acids. For the CDR3, the DNA is TGTGCCAGCAGCTTTCAGGGGGCCCAAGAGACCCAGTACTTC. Translated, it gives CASSFQGAQETQYF.

This chain links TRBV29-1 with TRBJ2-1; no firm D call. Germline CDR1 is SQVTM and CDR2 is ANQGSEA. Trimming stripped 4 bases from V and 2 bases from J, with 9 bases between. CDR3 length equals 13 residues. The CDR3 loop is CSVGVSAYNEQFF. The CDR3 nucleotides are TGCAGCGTTGGAGTTAGTGCCTACAATGAGCAGTTCTTC.

The chain has TRBV7-2 and TRBJ2-1; D might be TRBD1 (5 bases). V gave up 2 bases and J gave up 5 bases, with 13 bases separating them. This CDR3 region has 15 residues. The germline V gene encodes CDR1 SGHTA and CDR2 FQGNSA. The chain's CDR3 is CASSLRGQINNEQFF. CDR3 sequence (DNA): TGTGCCAGCAGCTTAAGGGGCCAGATAAACAATGAGCAGTTCTTC.

The table lists this clonotype with many counts. One junction end does not reproduce the germline sequence, and a read error may be involved. The genes are TRBV7-7 and TRBJ2-1, with TRBD2 matching over 12 bases. Germline values: CDR1 SSHAT, CDR2 FNYEAQ (reference sequence). The CDR3 contains 17 residues. In DNA, the CDR3 is TGTGCTAGCAGCTCCGGACTAGCGGGGCCCCCTTGGGATGAGCAGTTCTTC. Translated: CASSSGLAGPPWDEQFF. Supplemented by reference TRBV7-7 and TRBJ2-1, the full variable domain reads GAGVSQSPRYKVTKRGQDVTLRCDPISSHATLYWYQQALGQGPEFLTYFNYEAQPDKSGLPSDRFSAERPEGSISTLTIQRTEQRDSAMYRCASSSGLAGPPWDEQFFGPGTRLTVL.

This clonotype was seen at least ten times. The rearrangement links TRBV18 to TRBJ2-6; 12 bases agree with TRBD1. Germline V lookup: CDR1 KGHSH, CDR2 LQKENI. V was pared by 3 bases and J by 4 bases, with 4 bases of the junction left unmatched. CDR3 length: 17 amino acids. This chain's CDR3 is CASSPWDRGRGANVLTF. The CDR3 DNA reads TGTGCCAGCTCACCCTGGGACAGGGGGCGCGGGGCCAACGTCCTGACTTTC.

The chain recombines TRBV7-2 with TRBJ2-1; 10 bases map to TRBD2. Germline V CDR1 and CDR2: SGHTA, FQGNSA. This CDR3 spans 17 amino acids. V trimming: 2 bases; J trimming: 3 bases; junction bases outside the gene matches: 7. CDR3 sequence (DNA): TGTGCCAGCAGCTTAACCGGGAGGACTAGCGGCTACAATGAGCAGTTCTTC. Its protein product is CASSLTGRTSGYNEQFF.

Ten or more counts support this clonotype. The chain is built from TRBV7-9 and TRBJ1-4; 7 nucleotides line up with TRBD1. V lost 5 bases and J lost 14; bases outside the gene matches: 20. Per germline, CDR1 SEHNR and CDR2 FQNEAQ (reference sequence). The CDR3 is 16 amino acids. In DNA form, the CDR3 reads TGTGCCAGCAGCACGGCGGACAGGCTGCTTGGGGGTTATCTGTTTTTT. It translates to CASSTADRLLGGYLFF. The variable domain in full, with the rest retrieved from reference TRBV7-9 and TRBJ1-4, is DTGVSQNPRHKITKRGQNVTFRCDPISEHNRLYWYRQTLGQGPEFLTYFQNEAQLEKSRLLSDRFSAERPKGSFSTLEIQRTEQGDSAMYLCASSTADRLLGGYLFFGSGTQLSVL.

This clonotype was observed many times. The chain carries TRBV5-1 and TRBJ2-7; D remains unclear. CDR1 is SGHRS and CDR2 is YFSETQ in the germline V gene. The CDR3 has 11 amino acids. V dropped 4 bases and J dropped 0 bases, with 2 bases sitting between them. The chain's CDR3 is CASSHSYEQYV. The CDR3 DNA sequence: TGCGCCAGCAGCCACTCCTACGAGCAGTACGTC.

This clonotype came up many times. The chain has TRBV5-1 and TRBJ2-4, with D perhaps TRBD1 (5 bases). The CDR3 sequence is 12 residues long. Germline CDR1 SGHRS, CDR2 YFSETQ. V was clipped by 0 bases and J by 8 bases, with 6 bases between them. The CDR3 bases are TGCGCCAGCAGCTTGGAAGGGGACATTCAGTACTTC. Residues: CASSLEGDIQYF.

There are a few counts of this clonotype. The chain is built from TRBV12-3 or TRBV12-4 and TRBJ1-2, with a tentative D call TRBD1 (5 bases). The CDR3 length is 15 residues. The V end lost 4 bases, the J end lost 2 bases, and 14 bases lay between the germline ends. The CDR3 nucleotides are TGTGCCAGCAGTTCATCCGGGACCGACAACTATGGCTACACCTTC. Translation: CASSSSGTDNYGYTF.